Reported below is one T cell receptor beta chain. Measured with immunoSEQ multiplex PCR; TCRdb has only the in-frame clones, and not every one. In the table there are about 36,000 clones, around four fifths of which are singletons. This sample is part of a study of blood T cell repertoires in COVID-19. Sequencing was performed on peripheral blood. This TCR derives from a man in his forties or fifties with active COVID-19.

The CDR3: CASSSAGGASYGYTF. The CDR3 nucleotides read TGTGCCAGCAGCTCAGCCGGAGGGGCTAGCTATGGCTACACCTTC. The chain is built from TRBV5-4 and TRBJ1-2; D possibly corresponds to TRBD1 (5 bases). The CDR3 has 15 amino acids. The germline V gene encodes CDR1 SGHNT and CDR2 YYREEE (reference sequence). With 3 bases removed from V and 4 bases from J, the gap between germline ends came to 16 bases. The full variable domain, its missing parts supplied by reference TRBV5-4 and TRBJ1-2, is ETGVTQSPTHLIKTRGQQVTLRCSSQSGHNTVSWYQQALGQGPQFIFQYYREEENGRGNFPPRFSGLQFPNYSSELNVNALELDDSALYLCASSSAGGASYGYTFGSGTRLTVV.